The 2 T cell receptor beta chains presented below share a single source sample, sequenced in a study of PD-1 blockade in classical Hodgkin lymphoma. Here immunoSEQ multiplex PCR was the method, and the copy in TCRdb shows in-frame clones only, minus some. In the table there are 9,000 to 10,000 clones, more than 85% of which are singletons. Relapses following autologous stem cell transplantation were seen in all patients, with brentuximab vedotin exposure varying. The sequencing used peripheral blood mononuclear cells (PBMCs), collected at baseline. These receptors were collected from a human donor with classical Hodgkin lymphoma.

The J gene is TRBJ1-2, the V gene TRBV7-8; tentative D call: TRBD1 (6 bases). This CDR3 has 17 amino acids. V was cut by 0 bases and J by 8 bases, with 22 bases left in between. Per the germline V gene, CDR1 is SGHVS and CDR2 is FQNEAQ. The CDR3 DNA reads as TGTGCCAGCAGCTTAGCCCCGAGAATACAGGGTTCGGGAGGCTACACCTTC. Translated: CASSLAPRIQGSGGYTF.

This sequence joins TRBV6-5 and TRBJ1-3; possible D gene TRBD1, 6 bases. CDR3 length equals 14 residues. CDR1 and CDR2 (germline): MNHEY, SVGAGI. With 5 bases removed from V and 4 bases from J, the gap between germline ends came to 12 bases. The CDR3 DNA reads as TGTGCCAGCAGTCCCGGGACACTCGGAAACACCATATATTTT. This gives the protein CASSPGTLGNTIYF.